This entry concerns a single T cell receptor beta chain. Repertoires were generated with immunoSEQ multiplex PCR, while TCRdb's copy carries only in-frame clones and drops some. The sample includes over 150,000 clones, around four fifths seen only once; the top ten take roughly 2.7%. This sample was included in a study of blood T cell repertoires in COVID-19. Study summary: Acute and convalescent COVID-19 specimens originated in the United States, Italy and Spain. From T cells, B-cell-depleted T cells, or PBMCs came the material, which was cDNA or gDNA.

Recruited during active infection, patients (from Seattle) were subsequently followed longitudinally. The CDR3 has 15 amino acids. V dropped 2 bases and J dropped 6 bases, with 17 bases sitting between them. CDR1 is SGHTA and CDR2 is FQGNSA in the germline V gene. The chain has TRBV7-2 and TRBJ2-7, with a tentative D call TRBD1 (5 bases). The receptor's source is a woman older than 75 with COVID-19, enrolled during active disease. What was sequenced was peripheral blood. Written as DNA, the CDR3 is TGTGCCAGCAGCTTAAGGCAGGGAAGGGCCAGCGAGCAGTACTTC. This encodes CASSLRQGRASEQYF.